This note documents a single T cell receptor (beta chain) sequence. Its target is not known. This record belongs to a study of vaccination effects on CD4 cells after COVID-19. Study-wide results and limits: Substantial clonal contraction characterized both infection- and vaccine-induced clones late after vaccination.

Some clones are missing from TCRdb's copy, which holds only in-frame ones; the method was immunoSEQ multiplex PCR. This repertoire shows tens of thousands of clones, roughly three quarters found once; its top ten account for approximately 3.8%. Antigen-specific CD4+ T cells were expanded (with viral peptide pools) by the ViraFEST assay ahead of sequencing. Following an approximately eleven-day culture, CD4+ T cells were purified. Previously uninfected by SARS-CoV-2, the vaccine recipients also showed negative nucleocapsid antibodies. Approximately 2.1 million PBMC were placed in each well, which was supplemented with approximately 10 IU/ml IL-2 and around 9.4 ug/ml peptides. CDR1 SGDLS and CDR2 YYNGEE come from the germline V gene. This CDR3 has 15 amino acids. J lost 2 bases, V lost 6 bases, and 9 bases had no gene match.

The clonotype originates from a human donor who received a COVID-19 vaccine. The rearrangement uses TRBV9 and TRBJ1-2, with 8 bases lining up with TRBD1. The source was CD4+ T cells from PBMCs cultured with HCoV-OC43 spike peptides, collected before COVID-19 vaccination. Regarding subset: HCoV-OC43 spike overlapping peptide pool stimulation. Written as DNA, the CDR3 is TGTGCCAGCACCCCCCCCGGGACAGGAAACTATGGCTACACCTTC. Its protein product is CASTPPGTGNYGYTF.